This TCR beta chain was retrieved from a study of blood T cells in healthy people across ages. This clonotype appeared a few times. It was with a sample-barcoded 5' primer and a J-beta primer mix that a second PCR of roughly 7 to 12 cycles was run. MiXCR, applied by TCRdb to the 5' RACE reads, yields one record per CDR3 protein. Of about 1,600,000 distinct CDR3 sequences detected, approximately 40% appear once; the ten largest clones hold 7% to 9.5%. Germline V lookup: CDR1 MDHEN, CDR2 SYDVKM. This CDR3 has 14 residues. The V end lost 5 bases, the J end lost 6 bases, and 16 bases lay between the germline ends.

This receptor was identified in a woman aged 18-35 years in good health. The chain has TRBV28 and TRBJ1-2; TRBD1 might be the D (6 bases). Sequenced sample: blood. For the CDR3, the DNA is TGTGCCAGCAGTCCAGGGGTCGGCCCGCATGGCTACACCTTC. Its translation: CASSPGVGPHGYTF.